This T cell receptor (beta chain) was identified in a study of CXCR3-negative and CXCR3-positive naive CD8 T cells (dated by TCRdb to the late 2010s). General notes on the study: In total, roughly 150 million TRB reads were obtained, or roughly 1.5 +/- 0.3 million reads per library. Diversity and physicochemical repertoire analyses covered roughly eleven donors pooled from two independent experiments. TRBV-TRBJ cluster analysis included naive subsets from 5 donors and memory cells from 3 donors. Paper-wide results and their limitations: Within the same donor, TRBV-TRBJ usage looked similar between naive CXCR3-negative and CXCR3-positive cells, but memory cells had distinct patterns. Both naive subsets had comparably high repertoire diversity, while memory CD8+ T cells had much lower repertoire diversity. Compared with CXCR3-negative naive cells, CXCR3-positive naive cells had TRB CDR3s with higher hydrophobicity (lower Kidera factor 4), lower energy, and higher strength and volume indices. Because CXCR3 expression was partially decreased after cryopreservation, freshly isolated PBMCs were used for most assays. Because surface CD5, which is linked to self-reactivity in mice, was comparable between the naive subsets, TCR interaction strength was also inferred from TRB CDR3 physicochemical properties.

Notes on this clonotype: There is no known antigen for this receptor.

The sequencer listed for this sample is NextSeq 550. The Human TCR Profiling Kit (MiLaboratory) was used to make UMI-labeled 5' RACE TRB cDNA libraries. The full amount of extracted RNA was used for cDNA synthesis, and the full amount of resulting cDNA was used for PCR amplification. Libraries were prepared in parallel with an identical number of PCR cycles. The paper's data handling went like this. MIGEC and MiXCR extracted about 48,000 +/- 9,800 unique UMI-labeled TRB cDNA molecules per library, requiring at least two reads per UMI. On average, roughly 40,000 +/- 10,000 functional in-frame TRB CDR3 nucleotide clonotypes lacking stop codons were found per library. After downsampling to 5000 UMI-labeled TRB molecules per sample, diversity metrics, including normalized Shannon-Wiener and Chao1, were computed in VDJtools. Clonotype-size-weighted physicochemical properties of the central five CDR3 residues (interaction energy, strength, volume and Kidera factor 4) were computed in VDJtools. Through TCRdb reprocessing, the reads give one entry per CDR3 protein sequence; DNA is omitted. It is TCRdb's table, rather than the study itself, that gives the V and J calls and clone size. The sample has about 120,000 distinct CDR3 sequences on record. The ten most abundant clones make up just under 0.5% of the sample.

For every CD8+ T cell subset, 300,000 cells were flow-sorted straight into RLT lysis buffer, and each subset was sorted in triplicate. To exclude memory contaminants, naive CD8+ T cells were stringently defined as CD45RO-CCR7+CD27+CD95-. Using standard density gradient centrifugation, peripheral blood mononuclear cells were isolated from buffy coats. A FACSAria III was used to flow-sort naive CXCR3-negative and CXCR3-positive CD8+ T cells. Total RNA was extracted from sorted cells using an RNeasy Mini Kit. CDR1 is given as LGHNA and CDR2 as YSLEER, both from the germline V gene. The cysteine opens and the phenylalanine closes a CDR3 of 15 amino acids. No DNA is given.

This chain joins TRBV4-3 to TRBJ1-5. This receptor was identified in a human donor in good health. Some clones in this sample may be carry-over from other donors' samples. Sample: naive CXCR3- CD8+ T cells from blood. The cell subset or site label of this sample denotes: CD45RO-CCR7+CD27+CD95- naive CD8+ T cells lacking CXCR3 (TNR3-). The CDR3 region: CASSDIFNSNQPQHF.